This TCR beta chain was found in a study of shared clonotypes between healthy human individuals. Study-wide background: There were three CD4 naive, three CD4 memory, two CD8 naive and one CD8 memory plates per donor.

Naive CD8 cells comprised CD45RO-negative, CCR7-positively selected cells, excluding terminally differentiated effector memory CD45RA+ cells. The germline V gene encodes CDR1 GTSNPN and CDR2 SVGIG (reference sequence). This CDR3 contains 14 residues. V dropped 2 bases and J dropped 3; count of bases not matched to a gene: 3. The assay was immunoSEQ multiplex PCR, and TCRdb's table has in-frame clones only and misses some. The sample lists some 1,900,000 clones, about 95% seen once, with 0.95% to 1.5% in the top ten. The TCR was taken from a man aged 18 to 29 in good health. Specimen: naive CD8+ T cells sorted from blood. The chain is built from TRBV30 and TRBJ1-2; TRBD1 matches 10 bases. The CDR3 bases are TGTGCCTGGAGTAGGACAGGGGGATACTATGGCTACACCTTC. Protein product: CAWSRTGGYYGYTF.